The T cell receptor beta chain under discussion was sequenced for a study of blood T cell repertoires in COVID-19. About the research overall: Acute-phase and convalescent COVID-19 samples originated in the United States, Italy and Spain.

Original analysis: It was from reference gene primer amplification that nucleated cell counts were estimated. Repertoires were generated with immunoSEQ multiplex PCR, while TCRdb's copy carries only in-frame clones and drops some. V, J and clone size are taken as reported in that table, and D and trimming were inferred from the DNA itself. The data contain about 200,000 clones, around nine tenths of them singletons. Enrolment of Seattle patients took place during active infection, and they were followed longitudinally. This CDR3 comprises 11 residues. Looked up from germline, CDR1 is SQVTM and CDR2 is ANQGSEA. Trimming at V came to 3 bases and at J to 15 bases, leaving 7 bases not matched to a gene.

The clonotype comes from a man aged 50 to 59 with COVID-19, enrolled during active disease. The chain links TRBV29-1 to TRBJ2-1; 8 bases agree with TRBD1. The specimen sequenced was peripheral blood. The CDR3 DNA sequence: TGCAGCGTTGATCCCGGACAGGGTGGGTTCTTC. It codes for CSVDPGQGGFF.